This T cell receptor (beta chain) was sequenced during a study of shared clonotypes between healthy human individuals. Over several immunoSEQ plates, each subset's genomic DNA was distributed in even portions. The repertoire was sequenced with immunoSEQ multiplex PCR; TCRdb's copy has only in-frame clones and lacks some. Of some 680,000 clones in the sample, 55% to 85% are singletons; the top ten hold roughly 2%. The V gene lost 2 bases and the J gene lost 3 bases, with 19 bases spanning the gap. Germline CDR1 reads SGHAT; CDR2 reads FQNNGV. The CDR3 contains 17 residues. This TCR derives from a woman aged 25 to 45 in good health. Sequencing was done on a sample of memory CD4+ T cells sorted from blood. The sample's subset: CD45RA-negative fraction. This chain uses TRBV11-2 with TRBJ1-1, with TRBD1 as a possible D gene (6 bases). In DNA form, the CDR3 reads TGTGCCAGCAGCTTATTATCTTGGGGGCGCGGGTACACTGAAGCTTTCTTT. Residues: CASSLLSWGRGYTEAFF.